The 6 T cell receptor beta chains below come from one sample, sequenced in a study of T cells after yellow fever vaccination. Via MiXCR, TCRdb re-called the 5' RACE reads, giving one row per CDR3 protein. The profile shows fewer than 400,000 distinct CDR3 sequences, around a tenth of them singletons. The sample here was CD4+ T cells sorted from PBMCs, taken 45 days after the yellow fever booster vaccination. These receptors were obtained from a man aged 18 to 29 who received the YFV17D yellow fever vaccine.

The chain uses TRBV5-1 and TRBJ2-5, with a tentative D call TRBD2 (5 bases). The CDR3 extends over 13 amino acids. The V end lost 4 bases, the J end lost 3 bases, and 10 bases lay between the germline ends. The germline V gene encodes CDR1 SGHRS and CDR2 YFSETQ. The CDR3 DNA reads as TGCGCCAGCAGCGGGTCCGGGAAAGAGACCCAGTACTTC. Protein: CASSGSGKETQYF.

At least ten counts were recorded for this clonotype. This rearrangement joins TRBV12-3 or TRBV12-4 to TRBJ2-7, with TRBD2 identical over 7 bases. V lost 9 bases and J lost 3; bases outside the gene matches: 5. The CDR3 runs 12 residues. The CDR3 reads CASGEGFYEQYF. CDR3 coding DNA: TGTGCCAGTGGGGAGGGTTTCTACGAGCAGTACTTC.

Ten or more counts support this clonotype. V usage is TRBV6-5 and J usage is TRBJ2-5; 10 bases line up with TRBD2. The germline gives CDR1 MNHEY, CDR2 SVGAGI. The V segment lost 4 bases and the J segment 7 bases; nucleotides outside the gene matches: 9. The CDR3 runs 15 residues. The CDR3 region has the DNA TGTGCCAGCAGTTCACCAGCGGGGGGGCCCGGGACCCAGTACTTC. It is translated as CASSSPAGGPGTQYF.

This clonotype was picked up a small number of times. A single base separates this from a much larger clone, so it may be a read error. The chain combines TRBV7-2 with TRBJ2-3; no reliable D call. The germline CDR1 and CDR2 sequences are SGHTA and FQGNSA. V shed 7 bases and J shed 2 bases, with 10 bases lying between them. The CDR3 contains 13 residues. CDR3 in amino acids: CASTPYTTDTQYF. The CDR3 bases are TGTGCCAGCACCCCCTACACCACAGATACGCAGTATTTT.

This CDR3 reads CASRGQGPTGELFF. Written as DNA, the CDR3 is TGCGCCAGCAGAGGACAGGGGCCCACCGGGGAGCTGTTTTTT. This chain joins TRBV5-1 and TRBJ2-2; TRBD1 agrees at 9 bases. In germline, CDR1 is SGHRS, CDR2 YFSETQ. CDR3 length: 14 residues. J was trimmed by 4 bases and V by 5 bases; bases with no gene match: 3.

The V and J genes are TRBV20-1 and TRBJ1-5; D might be TRBD1 (5 bases). V shed 3 bases and J shed 6 bases, with 9 bases lying between them. The CDR3 runs 12 residues. Germline CDR1 reads DFQATT; CDR2 reads SNEGSKA (reference sequence). This CDR3 is CSARKGTQPQHF. The CDR3 nucleotides read TGCAGTGCTAGGAAGGGGACTCAGCCCCAGCATTTT.